A selection of T cell receptor beta chains follows, all from one sample in a study of blood T cell repertoires in COVID-19. The repertoire was sequenced with immunoSEQ multiplex PCR; TCRdb's copy has only in-frame clones and lacks some. The sample has 190,000 or so clones, approximately 84% seen once. Sequenced: PBMCs or T cells enriched from blood (not recorded which). The receptors here all came from a man aged 40-50 years who had recovered from COVID-19. Each CDR3 is given with its conserved first and last residue. The D gene is left open where the match is weak. Size is omitted from some rows. Given values are once, few, many or a class for expanded clones.

clone size: .; D gene: .; J gene: TRBJ1-2; V gene: TRBV10-3; CDR3 DNA: TGTGCCATCAGTGAGCTCTCCCCGGGAGCTGGAGATGGCTACACCTTC; CDR3 protein: CAISELSPGAGDGYTF
clone size: .; D gene: .; J gene: TRBJ1-1; V gene: TRBV5-6; CDR3 DNA: TGTGCCAGCAGCTGGACAGCGTATACTGAAGCTTTCTTT; CDR3 protein: CASSWTAYTEAFF
clone size: .; D gene: TRBD1; J gene: TRBJ2-7; V gene: TRBV6-5; CDR3 DNA: TGTGCCAGCAGTTACTCTACAGGGGACGTAAGCGAGCAGTACTTC; CDR3 protein: CASSYSTGDVSEQYF
clone size: .; D gene: .; J gene: TRBJ2-2; V gene: TRBV3-1/TRBV3-2; CDR3 DNA: TGTGCCAGCAGCCAAGGAGTGAGCGTGGAGCTGTTTTTT; CDR3 protein: CASSQGVSVELFF
clone size: .; D gene: TRBD1; J gene: TRBJ1-4; V gene: TRBV5-1; CDR3 DNA: TGCGCCAGCAGCTCGGGACAGGGGGCGACTAATGAAAAACTGTTTTTT; CDR3 protein: CASSSGQGATNEKLFF
clone size: .; D gene: TRBD2; J gene: TRBJ2-3; V gene: TRBV9; CDR3 DNA: TGTGCCAGCAGCGGAATTAGCGGGGGTTCGTCAGATACGCAGTATTTT; CDR3 protein: CASSGISGGSSDTQYF
clone size: .; D gene: .; J gene: TRBJ1-4; V gene: TRBV21-1; CDR3 DNA: TGTGCCAGCAGCAAACAGGGGCCGTGGGCAACTAATGAAAAACTGTTTTTT; CDR3 protein: CASSKQGPWATNEKLFF
clone size: .; D gene: .; J gene: TRBJ2-7; V gene: TRBV6-5; CDR3 DNA: TGTGCCAGCAGTACAGGGATGGGAGAGCAGTACTTC; CDR3 protein: CASSTGMGEQYF
clone size: .; D gene: TRBD1; J gene: TRBJ1-4; V gene: TRBV18; CDR3 DNA: TGTGCCAGCTCACCACTCGAATCAGGGGGCTCGGAAGTAAAACTGTTTTTT; CDR3 protein: CASSPLESGGSEVKLFF
clone size: .; D gene: TRBD1; J gene: TRBJ1-2; V gene: TRBV6-1; CDR3 DNA: TGTGCCAGCAGTGACAGGGGGTCCCATGGCTACACCTTC; CDR3 protein: CASSDRGSHGYTF
clone size: .; D gene: TRBD1; J gene: TRBJ2-5; V gene: TRBV4-1; CDR3 DNA: TGCGCCAGCAGTCGGGGACAGTTCGTTGAGACCCAGTACTTC; CDR3 protein: CASSRGQFVETQYF
clone size: .; D gene: .; J gene: TRBJ1-5; V gene: TRBV6-1; CDR3 DNA: TGTGCCAGCAGTGAAGCGGGGGCGAACAATCAGCCCCAGCATTTT; CDR3 protein: CASSEAGANNQPQHF
clone size: .; D gene: TRBD1; J gene: TRBJ2-5; V gene: TRBV6-1; CDR3 DNA: TGTGCCAGCAGTGAGCAGGGGGCGGGGGAGACCCAGTACTTC; CDR3 protein: CASSEQGAGETQYF
clone size: .; D gene: .; J gene: TRBJ2-5; V gene: TRBV28; CDR3 DNA: TGTGCCAGCAGTTTCACCAGCGCCCAAGAGACCCAGTACTTC; CDR3 protein: CASSFTSAQETQYF
clone size: .; D gene: TRBD1; J gene: TRBJ2-7; V gene: TRBV19; CDR3 DNA: TGTGCCAGTAGTATCGGGACAGGGGAGCAGTACTTC; CDR3 protein: CASSIGTGEQYF
clone size: .; D gene: .; J gene: TRBJ1-1; V gene: TRBV27; CDR3 DNA: TGTGCCAGCAGTAAGTCAGGGAACTTGAACACTGAAGCTTTCTTT; CDR3 protein: CASSKSGNLNTEAFF
clone size: few; D gene: .; J gene: TRBJ1-5; V gene: TRBV30; CDR3 DNA: TGTGCCTGGAGTCTTCAGGGCAATCAGCCCCAGCATTTT; CDR3 protein: CAWSLQGNQPQHF
clone size: .; D gene: TRBD1; J gene: TRBJ1-2; V gene: TRBV30; CDR3 DNA: TGTGCCTGGTCAGGGGGGGGCTACACCTTC; CDR3 protein: CAWSGGGYTF
clone size: .; D gene: .; J gene: TRBJ2-1; V gene: TRBV24-1; CDR3 DNA: TGTGCCACCAGTGATTTCGCCCGGGCTAGCGATCATGAGCAGTTCTTC; CDR3 protein: CATSDFARASDHEQFF
clone size: .; D gene: TRBD2; J gene: TRBJ2-7; V gene: TRBV7-2; CDR3 DNA: TGTGCCAGCAGCTTAGCGCGGGGGGTAGGTAGTGCCGGGATCTACGAGCAGTACTTC; CDR3 protein: CASSLARGVGSAGIYEQYF
clone size: .; D gene: TRBD1; J gene: TRBJ2-7; V gene: TRBV29-1; CDR3 DNA: TGCAGCGTTGACGGTACAGGGGGCGTGGAGCAGTACTTC; CDR3 protein: CSVDGTGGVEQYF
clone size: .; D gene: .; J gene: TRBJ1-2; V gene: TRBV13; CDR3 DNA: TGTGCCAGCAGCTTAAGGGCGGGTGGCTACACCTTC; CDR3 protein: CASSLRAGGYTF
clone size: few; D gene: TRBD1; J gene: TRBJ2-5; V gene: TRBV27; CDR3 DNA: TGTGCCAGCAGTTCTCAAACAGGGGGTTCGGAGACCCAGTACTTC; CDR3 protein: CASSSQTGGSETQYF
clone size: .; D gene: .; J gene: TRBJ1-3; V gene: TRBV7-2; CDR3 DNA: TGTGCCAGCCATGGTGGGGGGGTGGCGTCTGGAAACACCATATATTTT; CDR3 protein: CASHGGGVASGNTIYF
clone size: once; D gene: .; J gene: TRBJ2-7; V gene: TRBV18; CDR3 DNA: TGTGCCAGCTCACCAAGCATCGGGACTGAAGCGTCCGAGCAGTACTTC; CDR3 protein: CASSPSIGTEASEQYF
clone size: .; D gene: .; J gene: TRBJ1-1; V gene: TRBV5-4; CDR3 DNA: TGTGCCAGCAGCGTGGTTACGCGGAACACTGAAGCTTTCTTT; CDR3 protein: CASSVVTRNTEAFF
clone size: .; D gene: TRBD2; J gene: TRBJ2-2; V gene: TRBV7-9; CDR3 DNA: TGTGCCAGCAGCTCTATGCGGGGGTCCGCGAACACCGGGGAGCTGTTTTTT; CDR3 protein: CASSSMRGSANTGELFF
clone size: .; D gene: TRBD2; J gene: TRBJ2-1; V gene: TRBV4-3; CDR3 DNA: TGCGCCAGCAGCCACAACCTCGGGGGGGACTACAATGAGCAGTTCTTC; CDR3 protein: CASSHNLGGDYNEQFF
clone size: .; D gene: .; J gene: TRBJ2-7; V gene: TRBV6-5; CDR3 DNA: TGTGCCAGCTCAGCCCGGACAGAGTCCTACGAGCAGTACTTC; CDR3 protein: CASSARTESYEQYF
clone size: few; D gene: .; J gene: TRBJ1-1; V gene: TRBV2; CDR3 DNA: TGTGCCAGCAGTGCCGATCGAGCGAACACTGAAGCTTTCTTT; CDR3 protein: CASSADRANTEAFF
clone size: .; D gene: .; J gene: TRBJ1-1; V gene: TRBV2; CDR3 DNA: TGTGCCAGCAGTGAAGAGTGGAGGTCTATTAGGAACACTGAAGCTTTCTTT; CDR3 protein: CASSEEWRSIRNTEAFF
clone size: .; D gene: TRBD1; J gene: TRBJ2-7; V gene: TRBV5-1; CDR3 DNA: TGCGCCTCAAAGGGGGGACAGGGTTCCTACGAGCAGTACTTC; CDR3 protein: CASKGGQGSYEQYF
clone size: .; D gene: TRBD1; J gene: TRBJ1-3; V gene: TRBV28; CDR3 DNA: TGTGCCAGCAATACACAGGGGGTTGGAAACACCATATATTTT; CDR3 protein: CASNTQGVGNTIYF
clone size: once; D gene: .; J gene: TRBJ1-3; V gene: TRBV7-2; CDR3 DNA: TGTGCCAGCAGCTTAGTCCGGAGCTCTGGAAACACCATATATTTT; CDR3 protein: CASSLVRSSGNTIYF
clone size: .; D gene: .; J gene: TRBJ2-5; V gene: TRBV3-1/TRBV3-2; CDR3 DNA: TGTGCCAGCAGCCTTGAAAGAGGGCGAACATCCTCATTGACCCAGTACTTC; CDR3 protein: CASSLERGRTSSLTQYF
clone size: .; D gene: .; J gene: TRBJ1-6; V gene: TRBV6-5; CDR3 DNA: TGTGCCAGCAGTCCCTATGGACAGAGAAATTCACCCCTCCACTTT; CDR3 protein: CASSPYGQRNSPLHF
clone size: .; D gene: .; J gene: TRBJ1-3; V gene: TRBV7-2; CDR3 DNA: TGTGCCAGCAGCTTAGACAGGGTGCGCGGAAACACCATATATTTT; CDR3 protein: CASSLDRVRGNTIYF
clone size: .; D gene: .; J gene: TRBJ1-2; V gene: TRBV5-4; CDR3 DNA: TGTGCCAGCAGCTTGCGACTGGGCTATGGCTACACCTTC; CDR3 protein: CASSLRLGYGYTF